This T cell receptor beta chain was captured in a study of shared clonotypes between healthy human individuals. Study-wide context: Donors were two women and a few men aged 18 to 49. Each donor contributed plates that comprised three CD4 naive, three CD4 memory, two CD8 naive and one CD8 memory. Points from the study as a whole: Non-shared clonotypes showed lower generation probabilities than clonotypes common to all four donors.

Generated by immunoSEQ multiplex PCR, the TCRdb table keeps only in-frame clones and is missing some. The sample holds millions of clones, over 85% seen once. The CD4+ fraction was divided into a CD45RA+ naive subset and a CD45RA-negative memory subset. Turning to this clone: Its antigen is undetermined.

Material: naive CD4+ T cells sorted from blood. The subset is: CD45RA+ positively selected. The TCR sequence derives from a man aged 18 to 30 in good health.

The CDR3 here is CASSVGGRTEAFF. The CDR3 coding sequence is TGTGCCAGCAGTGTTGGGGGGAGAACTGAAGCTTTCTTT. This rearrangement joins TRBV6-1 to TRBJ1-1, with TRBD1 as a possible D gene (5 bases). CDR1 MNHNS and CDR2 SASEGT come from the germline V gene. The CDR3 loop spans 13 amino acids. V gave up 4 bases and J gave up 5 bases, with 11 bases separating them.